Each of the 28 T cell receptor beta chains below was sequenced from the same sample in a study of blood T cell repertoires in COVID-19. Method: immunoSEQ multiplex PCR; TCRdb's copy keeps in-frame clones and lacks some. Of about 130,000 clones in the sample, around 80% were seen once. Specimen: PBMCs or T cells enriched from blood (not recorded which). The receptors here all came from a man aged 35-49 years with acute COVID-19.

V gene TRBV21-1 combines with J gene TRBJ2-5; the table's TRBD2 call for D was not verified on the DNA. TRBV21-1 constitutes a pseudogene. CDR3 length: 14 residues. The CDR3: CASSLLDRGETQYF. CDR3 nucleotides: TGTGCCAGCAGCCTCCTAGACCGAGGAGAGACCCAGTACTTC.

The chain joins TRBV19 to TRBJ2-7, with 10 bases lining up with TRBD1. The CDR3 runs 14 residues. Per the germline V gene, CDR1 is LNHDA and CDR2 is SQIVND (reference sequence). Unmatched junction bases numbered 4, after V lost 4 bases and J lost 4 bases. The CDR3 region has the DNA TGTGCCAGTAGTACGGGACAGGGGACATACGAGCAGTACTTC. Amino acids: CASSTGQGTYEQYF. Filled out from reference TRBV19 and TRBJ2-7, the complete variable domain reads DGGITQSPKYLFRKEGQNVTLSCEQNLNHDAMYWYRQDPGQGLRLIYYSQIVNDFQKGDIAEGYSVSREKKESFPLTVTSAQKNPTAFYLCASSTGQGTYEQYFGPGTRLTVT.

As DNA, the CDR3 is TGTGCCTGGAGTGTAGGGCTAGCGGGGGGGCGAGAGACCCAGTACTTC. It codes for CAWSVGLAGGRETQYF. The chain links TRBV30 to TRBJ2-5; 12 bases agree with TRBD2. The CDR3 covers 16 residues. The V gene end was trimmed by 0 bases and the J gene end by 4 bases; junction bases not matched to a gene: 6. Germline-derived CDR1 and CDR2 are GTSNPN and SVGIG (reference sequence).

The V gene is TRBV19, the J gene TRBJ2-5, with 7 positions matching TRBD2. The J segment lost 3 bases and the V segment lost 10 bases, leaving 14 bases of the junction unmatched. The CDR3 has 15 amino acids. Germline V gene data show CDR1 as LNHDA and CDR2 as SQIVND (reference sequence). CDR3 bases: TGTGCCACCTCAGCGGGGCAGGTTTTTGAAGAGACCCAGTACTTC. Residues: CATSAGQVFEETQYF.

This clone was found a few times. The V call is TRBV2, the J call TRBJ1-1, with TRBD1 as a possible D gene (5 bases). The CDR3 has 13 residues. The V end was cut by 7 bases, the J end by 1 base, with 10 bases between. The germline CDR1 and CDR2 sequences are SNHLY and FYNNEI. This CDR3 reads CASTIGGNTEAFF. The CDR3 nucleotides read TGTGCCAGCACCATCGGGGGGAACACTGAAGCTTTCTTT.

CDR3 sequence (DNA): TGCGCCAGCAGCTTGGAAATAGCGGGTCCCGGCGGATCAGATACGCAGTATTTT. Protein product: CASSLEIAGPGGSDTQYF. The V call is TRBV5-1, the J call TRBJ2-3; 7 bases line up with TRBD2. With V trimmed by 0 bases and J by 4 bases, 14 bases remained unmatched. Looked up from germline, CDR1 is SGHRS and CDR2 is YFSETQ. CDR3 size: 18 residues.

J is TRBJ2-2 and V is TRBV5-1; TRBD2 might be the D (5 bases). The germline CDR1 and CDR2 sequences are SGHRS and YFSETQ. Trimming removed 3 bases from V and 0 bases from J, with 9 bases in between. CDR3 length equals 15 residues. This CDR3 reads CASSSTRANTGELFF. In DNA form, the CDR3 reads TGCGCCAGCAGCTCTACTAGGGCGAACACCGGGGAGCTGTTTTTT. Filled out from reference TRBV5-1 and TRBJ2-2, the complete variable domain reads KAGVTQTPRYLIKTRGQQVTLSCSPISGHRSVSWYQQTPGQGLQFLFEYFSETQRNKGNFPGRFSGRQFSNSRSEMNVSTLELGDSALYLCASSSTRANTGELFFGEGSRLTVL.

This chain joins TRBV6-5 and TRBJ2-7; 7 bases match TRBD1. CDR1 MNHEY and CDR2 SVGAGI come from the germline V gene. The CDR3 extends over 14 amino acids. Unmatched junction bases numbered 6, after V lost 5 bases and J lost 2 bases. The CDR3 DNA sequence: TGTGCCAGCAGTCCGACCGGGACAGCCTACGAGCAGTACTTC. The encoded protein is CASSPTGTAYEQYF.

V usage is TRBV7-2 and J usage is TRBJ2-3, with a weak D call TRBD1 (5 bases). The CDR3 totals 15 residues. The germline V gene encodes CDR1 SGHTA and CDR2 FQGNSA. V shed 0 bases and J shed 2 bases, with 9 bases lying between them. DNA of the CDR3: TGTGCCAGCAGCTTAGCGGCAGGGAACACAGATACGCAGTATTTT. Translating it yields CASSLAAGNTDTQYF.

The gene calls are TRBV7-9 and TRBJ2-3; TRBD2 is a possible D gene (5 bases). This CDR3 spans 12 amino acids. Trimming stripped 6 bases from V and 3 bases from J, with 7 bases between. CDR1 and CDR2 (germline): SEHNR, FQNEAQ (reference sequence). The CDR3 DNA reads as TGTGCCAGCAGGAGAGGGACAGATACGCAGTATTTT. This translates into CASRRGTDTQYF.

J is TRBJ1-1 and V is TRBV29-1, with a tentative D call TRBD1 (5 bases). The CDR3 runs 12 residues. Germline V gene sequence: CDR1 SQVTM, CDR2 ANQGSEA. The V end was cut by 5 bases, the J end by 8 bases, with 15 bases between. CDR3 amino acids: CSVHRDSAEAFF. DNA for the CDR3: TGCAGCGTTCACCGAGACAGTGCCGAAGCTTTCTTT.

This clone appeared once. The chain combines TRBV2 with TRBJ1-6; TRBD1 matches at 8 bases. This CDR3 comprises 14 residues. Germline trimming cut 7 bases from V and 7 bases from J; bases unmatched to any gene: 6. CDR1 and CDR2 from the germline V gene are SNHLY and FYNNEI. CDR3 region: CASTEQGANSPLHF. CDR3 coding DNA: TGTGCCAGCACAGAGCAGGGGGCGAATTCACCCCTCCACTTT.

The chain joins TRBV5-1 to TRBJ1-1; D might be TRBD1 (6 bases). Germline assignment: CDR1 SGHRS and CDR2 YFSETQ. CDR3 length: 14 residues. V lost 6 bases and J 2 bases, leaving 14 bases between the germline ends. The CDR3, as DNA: TGCGCCAGCAAGGGGGGGAGCATCAACACTGAAGCTTTCTTT. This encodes CASKGGSINTEAFF.

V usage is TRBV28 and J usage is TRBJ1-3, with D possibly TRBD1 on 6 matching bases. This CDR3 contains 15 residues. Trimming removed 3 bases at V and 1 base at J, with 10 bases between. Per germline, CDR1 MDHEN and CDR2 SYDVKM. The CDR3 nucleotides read TGTGCCAGCAGTTTCCCAGGGGATTCTGGAAACACCATATATTTT. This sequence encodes CASSFPGDSGNTIYF.

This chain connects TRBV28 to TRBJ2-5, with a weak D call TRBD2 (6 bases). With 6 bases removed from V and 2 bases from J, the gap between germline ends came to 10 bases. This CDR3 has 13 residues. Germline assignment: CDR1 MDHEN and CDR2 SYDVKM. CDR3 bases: TGTGCCAGCAGCCCCGGGGGACAAGAGACCCAGTACTTC. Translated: CASSPGGQETQYF. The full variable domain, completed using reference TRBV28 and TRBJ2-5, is DVKVTQSSRYLVKRTGEKVFLECVQDMDHENMFWYRQDPGLGLRLIYFSYDVKMKEKGDIPEGYSVSREKKERFSLILESASTNQTSMYLCASSPGGQETQYFGPGTRLLVL.

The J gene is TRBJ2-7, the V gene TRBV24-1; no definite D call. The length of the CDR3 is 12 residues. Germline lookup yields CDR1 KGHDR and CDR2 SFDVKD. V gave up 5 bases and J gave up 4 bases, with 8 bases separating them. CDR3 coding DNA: TGTGCCACCAGTGCCCGCGGATACGAGCAGTACTTC. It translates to CATSARGYEQYF.

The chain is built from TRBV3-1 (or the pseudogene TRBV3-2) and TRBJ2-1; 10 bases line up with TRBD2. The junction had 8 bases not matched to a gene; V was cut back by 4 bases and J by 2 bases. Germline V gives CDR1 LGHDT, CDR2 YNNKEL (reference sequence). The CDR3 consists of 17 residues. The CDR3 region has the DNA TGTGCCAGCAGCCTCCTTAGCGGGGGGATAACCTACAATGAGCAGTTCTTC. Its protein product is CASSLLSGGITYNEQFF.

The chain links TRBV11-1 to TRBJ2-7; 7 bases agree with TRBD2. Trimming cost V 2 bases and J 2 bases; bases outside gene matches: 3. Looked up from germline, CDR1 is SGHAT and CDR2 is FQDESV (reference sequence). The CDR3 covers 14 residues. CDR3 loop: CASSLREGAYEQYF. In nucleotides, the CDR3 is TGTGCCAGCAGCTTAAGGGAGGGCGCCTACGAGCAGTACTTC.

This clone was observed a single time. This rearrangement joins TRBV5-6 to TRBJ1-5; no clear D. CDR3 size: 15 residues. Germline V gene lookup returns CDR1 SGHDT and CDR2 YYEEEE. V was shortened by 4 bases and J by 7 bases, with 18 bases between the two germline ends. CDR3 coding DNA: TGTGCCAGCAGCCTAGGCTACGAGTCTAGGCAGCCCCAGCATTTT. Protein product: CASSLGYESRQPQHF.

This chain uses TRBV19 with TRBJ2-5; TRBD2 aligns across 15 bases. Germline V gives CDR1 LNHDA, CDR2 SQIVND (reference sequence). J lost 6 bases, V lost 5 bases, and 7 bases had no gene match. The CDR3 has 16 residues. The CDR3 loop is CASSPGLAGGRKTQYF. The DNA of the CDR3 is TGTGCCAGTAGTCCCGGACTAGCGGGAGGGAGAAAGACCCAGTACTTC.

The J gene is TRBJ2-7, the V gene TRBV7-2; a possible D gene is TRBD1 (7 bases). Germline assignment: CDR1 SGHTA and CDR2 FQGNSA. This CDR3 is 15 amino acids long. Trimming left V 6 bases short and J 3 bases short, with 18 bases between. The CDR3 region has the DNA TGTGCCAGCAGACCACAGGGGCAGGGGGGCTACGAGCAGTACTTC. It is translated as CASRPQGQGGYEQYF. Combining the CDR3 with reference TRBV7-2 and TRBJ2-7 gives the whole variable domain GAGVSQSPSNKVTEKGKDVELRCDPISGHTALYWYRQSLGQGLEFLIYFQGNSAPDKSGLPSDRFSAERTGGSVSTLTIQRTQQEDSAVYLCASRPQGQGGYEQYFGPGTRLTVT.

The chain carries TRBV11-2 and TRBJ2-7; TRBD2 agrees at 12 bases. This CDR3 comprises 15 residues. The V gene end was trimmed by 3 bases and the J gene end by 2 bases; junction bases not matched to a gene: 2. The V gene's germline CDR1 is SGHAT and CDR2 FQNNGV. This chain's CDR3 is CASSFTSGGTYEQYF. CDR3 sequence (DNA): TGTGCCAGCAGCTTCACTAGCGGGGGGACCTACGAGCAGTACTTC.

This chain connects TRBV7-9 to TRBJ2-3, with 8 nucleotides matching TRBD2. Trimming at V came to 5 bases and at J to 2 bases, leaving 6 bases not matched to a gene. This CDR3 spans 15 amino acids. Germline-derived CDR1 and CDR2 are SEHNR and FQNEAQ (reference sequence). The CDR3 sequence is CASSPGLGLTDTQYF. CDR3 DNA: TGTGCCAGCAGCCCGGGACTAGGCCTCACAGATACGCAGTATTTT.

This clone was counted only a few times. This CDR3 is CASSERQVYGYTF. In nucleotides, the CDR3 is TGTGCCAGCAGTGAAAGACAGGTCTATGGCTACACCTTC. V usage is TRBV2 and J usage is TRBJ1-2; D is possibly TRBD1 (6 bases). CDR1 and CDR2 from the germline V gene are SNHLY and FYNNEI. The CDR3 is 13 residues long. Between the trimmed V and J ends, which lost 2 bases and 4 bases, there was a span of 8 bases.

The CDR3 loop is CASSLVGGADTQYF. The CDR3 DNA is TGTGCCAGCAGCTTAGTGGGGGGGGCAGATACGCAGTATTTT. The chain joins TRBV7-2 to TRBJ2-3; 7 bases align to TRBD2. In germline, CDR1 is SGHTA, CDR2 FQGNSA. The length of the CDR3 is 14 residues. The V segment lost 1 base and the J segment 4 bases; nucleotides outside the gene matches: 2.

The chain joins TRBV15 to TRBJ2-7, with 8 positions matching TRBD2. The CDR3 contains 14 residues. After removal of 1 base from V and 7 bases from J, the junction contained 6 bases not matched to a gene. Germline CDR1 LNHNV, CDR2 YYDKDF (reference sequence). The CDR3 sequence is CATSRGREGLEQYF. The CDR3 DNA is TGTGCCACCAGCAGAGGTCGGGAGGGCCTTGAGCAGTACTTC.

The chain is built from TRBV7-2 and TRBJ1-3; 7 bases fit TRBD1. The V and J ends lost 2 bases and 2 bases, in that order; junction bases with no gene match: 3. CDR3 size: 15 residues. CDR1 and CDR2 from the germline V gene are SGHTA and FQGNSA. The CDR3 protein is CASSLKDRAGNTIYF. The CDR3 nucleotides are TGTGCCAGCAGCTTAAAAGACAGGGCTGGAAACACCATATATTTT.

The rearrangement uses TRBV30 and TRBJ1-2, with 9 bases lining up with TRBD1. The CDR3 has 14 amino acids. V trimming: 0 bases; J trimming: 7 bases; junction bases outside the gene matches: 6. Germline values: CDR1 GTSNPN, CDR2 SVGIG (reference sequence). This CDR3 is CAWSVDRGFGGYTF. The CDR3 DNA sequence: TGTGCCTGGAGTGTTGACAGGGGGTTCGGTGGCTACACCTTC. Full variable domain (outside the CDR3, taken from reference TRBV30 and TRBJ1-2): SQTIHQWPATLVQPVGSPLSLECTVEGTSNPNLYWYRQAAGRGLQLLFYSVGIGQISSEVPQNLSASRPQDRQFILSSKKLLLSDSGFYLCAWSVDRGFGGYTFGSGTRLTVV.